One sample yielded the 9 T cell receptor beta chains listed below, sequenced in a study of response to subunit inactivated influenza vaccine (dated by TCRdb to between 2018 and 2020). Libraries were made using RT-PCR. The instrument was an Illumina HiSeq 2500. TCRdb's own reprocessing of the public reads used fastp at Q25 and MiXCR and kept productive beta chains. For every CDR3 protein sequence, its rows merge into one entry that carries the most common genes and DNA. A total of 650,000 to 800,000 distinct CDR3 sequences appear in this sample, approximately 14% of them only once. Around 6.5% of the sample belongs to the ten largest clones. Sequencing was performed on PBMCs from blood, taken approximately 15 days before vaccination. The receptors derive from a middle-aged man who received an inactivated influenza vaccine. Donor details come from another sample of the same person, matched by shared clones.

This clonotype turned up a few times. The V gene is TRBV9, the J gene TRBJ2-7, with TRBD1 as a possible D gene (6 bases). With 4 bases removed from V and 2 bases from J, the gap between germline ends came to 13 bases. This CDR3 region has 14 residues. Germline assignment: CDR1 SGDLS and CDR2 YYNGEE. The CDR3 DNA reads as TGTGCCAGCAGCCCCGGGACAAAAACCTACGAGCAGTACTTC. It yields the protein CASSPGTKTYEQYF.

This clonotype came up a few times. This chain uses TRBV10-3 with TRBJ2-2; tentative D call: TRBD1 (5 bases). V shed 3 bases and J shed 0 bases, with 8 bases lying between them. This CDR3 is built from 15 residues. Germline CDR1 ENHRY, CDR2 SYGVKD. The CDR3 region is CAISDRDSNTGELFF. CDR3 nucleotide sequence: TGTGCCATCAGTGACAGGGATTCGAACACCGGGGAGCTGTTTTTT.

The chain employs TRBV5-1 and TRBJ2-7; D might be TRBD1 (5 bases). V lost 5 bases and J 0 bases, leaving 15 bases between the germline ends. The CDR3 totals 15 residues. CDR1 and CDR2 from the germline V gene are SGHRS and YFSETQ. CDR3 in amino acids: CASSEGEVVSYEQYF. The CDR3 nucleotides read TGCGCCAGCAGTGAAGGGGAAGTTGTCTCCTACGAGCAGTACTTC.

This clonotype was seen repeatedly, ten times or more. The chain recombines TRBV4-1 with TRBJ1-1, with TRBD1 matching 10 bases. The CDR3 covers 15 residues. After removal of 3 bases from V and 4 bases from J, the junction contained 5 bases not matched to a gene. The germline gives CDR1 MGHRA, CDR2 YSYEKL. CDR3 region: CASSHPGQGSTEAFF. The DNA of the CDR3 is TGCGCCAGCAGCCACCCGGGACAGGGGAGCACTGAAGCTTTCTTT.

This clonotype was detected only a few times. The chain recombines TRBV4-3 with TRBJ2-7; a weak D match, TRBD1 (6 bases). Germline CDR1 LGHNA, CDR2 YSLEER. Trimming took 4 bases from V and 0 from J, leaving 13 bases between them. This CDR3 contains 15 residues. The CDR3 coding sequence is TGCGCCAGCAGCCGCCTCTGGGACAACTCCTACGAGCAGTACTTC. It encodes CASSRLWDNSYEQYF.

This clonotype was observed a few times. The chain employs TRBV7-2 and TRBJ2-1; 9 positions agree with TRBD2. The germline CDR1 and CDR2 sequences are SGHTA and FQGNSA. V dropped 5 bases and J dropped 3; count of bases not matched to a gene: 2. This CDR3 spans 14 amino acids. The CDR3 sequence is CASSGSGGYNEQFF. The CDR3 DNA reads TGTGCCAGCAGCGGTAGCGGGGGCTACAATGAGCAGTTCTTC.

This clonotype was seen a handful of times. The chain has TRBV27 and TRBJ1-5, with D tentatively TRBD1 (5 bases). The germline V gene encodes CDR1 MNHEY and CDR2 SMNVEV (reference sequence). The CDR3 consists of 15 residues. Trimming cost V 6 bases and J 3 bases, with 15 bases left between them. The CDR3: CASSPLGRANQPQHF. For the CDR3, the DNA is TGTGCCAGCAGCCCGCTGGGGCGAGCCAATCAGCCCCAGCATTTT.

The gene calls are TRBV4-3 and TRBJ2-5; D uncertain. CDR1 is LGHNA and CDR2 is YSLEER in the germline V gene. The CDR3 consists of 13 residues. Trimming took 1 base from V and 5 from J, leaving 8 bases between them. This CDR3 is CASSQVLKETQYF. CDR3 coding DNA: TGCGCCAGCAGCCAAGTCCTTAAGGAGACCCAGTACTTC.

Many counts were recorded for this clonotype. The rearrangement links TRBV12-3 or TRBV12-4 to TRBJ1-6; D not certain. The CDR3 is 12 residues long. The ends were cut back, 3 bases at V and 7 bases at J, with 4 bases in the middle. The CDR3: CASSFRNSPLHF. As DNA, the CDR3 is TGTGCCAGCAGTTTCCGGAATTCACCCCTCCACTTT.